The source of this T cell receptor beta chain is a study of blood T cell repertoires in COVID-19. The CDR3 has 12 amino acids. Germline lookup yields CDR1 SGHKS and CDR2 YYEKEE (reference sequence). V lost 4 bases, J lost 4 bases, and 8 bases lay in between. Authors' analysis steps: By means of reference gene primer amplification, nucleated cell counts were estimated. Sequencing was performed with immunoSEQ multiplex PCR; in TCRdb, only in-frame clones are kept and a portion is missing. The DNA gave D and trimming, while V, J and clone size come from that table. The table includes fewer than 300,000 clones, around 82% detected once.

This TCR was recovered from a woman under 30 with acute or convalescent COVID-19. The chain links TRBV5-5 to TRBJ1-2; D call uncertain. Input material: peripheral blood. CDR3 loop: CASSPGTYGYTF. Here the CDR3 DNA reads TGTGCCAGCAGCCCGGGTACCTATGGCTACACCTTC.